The 31 T cell receptor beta chains reported below all come from one sample, sequenced in a study of shared clonotypes between healthy human individuals. The data were produced by immunoSEQ multiplex PCR, yet TCRdb's version contains in-frame clones alone and is incomplete. The sample shows more than 1.2 million clones, approximately 98.5% of them seen only once. Material for sequencing was naive CD4+ T cells sorted from blood. Subset described: CD45RA+ positively selected. The receptor set was obtained from a man under 40 in good health.

Details on this clone: This sample includes further DNA sequences coding for the same CDR3. The rearrangement links TRBV5-1 to TRBJ2-7; no definite D call. Deletions cut 0 bases from V and 0 bases from J, with 10 bases between. The CDR3 is 15 residues long. Germline V gene lookup returns CDR1 SGHRS and CDR2 YFSETQ. CDR3 sequence: CASSLVAGSSYEQYF. The CDR3 DNA follows: TGCGCCAGCAGCTTGGTAGCTGGCAGCTCCTACGAGCAGTACTTC.

The genes are TRBV7-2 and TRBJ2-7; D perhaps matches TRBD2 (5 bases). From germline, CDR1 is SGHTA and CDR2 FQGNSA. This CDR3 region has 15 residues. The V gene lost 3 bases and the J gene lost 7 bases, with 19 bases spanning the gap. The CDR3 sequence: CASSFATGPTGEQYF. In DNA form, the CDR3 reads TGTGCCAGCAGCTTTGCGACCGGGCCAACGGGGGAGCAGTACTTC.

The V gene is TRBV29-1, the J gene TRBJ2-7; 12 nucleotides line up with TRBD1. CDR1 is SQVTM and CDR2 is ANQGSEA in the germline V gene. The CDR3 is 14 amino acids. With V trimmed by 4 bases and J by 5 bases, 6 bases remained unmatched. The CDR3 region is CSVVGTGGFHEQYF. The CDR3 bases are TGCAGCGTTGTTGGGACAGGGGGCTTCCACGAGCAGTACTTC.

The genes are TRBV19 and TRBJ1-1; D call uncertain. The V end was cut by 0 bases, the J end by 5 bases, with 7 bases between. This CDR3 is 13 amino acids long. Per germline, CDR1 LNHDA and CDR2 SQIVND (reference sequence). The CDR3 protein is CASSIEARTEAFF. The CDR3 nucleotides are TGTGCCAGTAGTATAGAAGCCAGAACTGAAGCTTTCTTT.

This clone was found once. CDR3 coding DNA: TGTGCCAGCAGTTCAGGGGGTGAGCAGTTCTTC. Encoded protein: CASSSGGEQFF. This chain connects TRBV28 to TRBJ2-1; 7 nucleotides agree with TRBD1. Trimming at V came to 4 bases and at J to 9 bases, leaving 0 bases not matched to a gene. The CDR3 sequence is 11 residues long. The germline V gene encodes CDR1 MDHEN and CDR2 SYDVKM.

The CDR3 region is CASSLVAFGANVLTF. The CDR3 DNA sequence: TGTGCCAGCAGCTTAGTTGCCTTCGGGGCCAACGTCCTGACTTTC. V usage is TRBV7-2 and J usage is TRBJ2-6; D is undetermined. The V end lost 1 base, the J end lost 4 bases, and 8 bases lay between the germline ends. This CDR3 is 15 amino acids long. Germline CDR1 and CDR2: SGHTA and FQGNSA. The full variable domain, rest sourced from reference TRBV7-2 and TRBJ2-6, is GAGVSQSPSNKVTEKGKDVELRCDPISGHTALYWYRQSLGQGLEFLIYFQGNSAPDKSGLPSDRFSAERTGGSVSTLTIQRTQQEDSAVYLCASSLVAFGANVLTFGAGSRLTVL.

The rearrangement uses TRBV7-9 and TRBJ2-4, with 9 bases fitting TRBD1. This CDR3 has 13 residues. Germline V gene data show CDR1 as SEHNR and CDR2 as FQNEAQ (reference sequence). V lost 4 bases to trimming and J lost 15 bases; unmatched junction nucleotides: 10. CDR3 sequence reads: CASSYGTGTGLYF. CDR3 DNA sequence: TGTGCCAGCAGCTATGGCACCGGGACAGGGCTGTACTTC.

This chain joins TRBV28 and TRBJ1-2; TRBD1 aligns across 9 bases. The germline V gene encodes CDR1 MDHEN and CDR2 SYDVKM. CDR3 length equals 13 residues. V lost 10 bases and J lost 0; bases outside the gene matches: 3. The CDR3 region is CAIGDRANYGYTF. The CDR3 DNA reads TGTGCCATCGGGGACAGGGCTAACTATGGCTACACCTTC.

The genes are TRBV10-2 and TRBJ2-7; TRBD1 agrees at 10 bases. Germline values: CDR1 WSHSY, CDR2 SAAADI. The CDR3 runs to 15 residues. V dropped 8 bases and J dropped 3; count of bases not matched to a gene: 10. The CDR3 sequence is CASLPNGDRGYEQYF. The CDR3 DNA is TGCGCCAGCCTCCCAAATGGGGACAGGGGCTACGAGCAGTACTTC.

J is TRBJ2-7 and V is TRBV11-3; tentative D call: TRBD2 (6 bases). The V end was cut by 5 bases, the J end by 3 bases, with 14 bases between. The CDR3 is made up of 14 amino acids. The germline CDR1 and CDR2 sequences are SGHNT and YENEEA. The CDR3 loop reads CASSPGGGNYEQYF. The CDR3 bases are TGTGCCAGCAGCCCTGGGGGAGGAAACTACGAGCAGTACTTC. The full variable domain, with the rest looked up from reference TRBV11-3 and TRBJ2-7, is EAGVVQSPRYKIIEKKQPVAFWCNPISGHNTLYWYLQNLGQGPELLIRYENEEAVDDSQLPKDRFSAERLKGVDSTLKIQPAELGDSAVYLCASSPGGGNYEQYFGPGTRLTVT.

With respect to this clone: One junction end does not reproduce the germline sequence, and a read error may be involved. The chain employs TRBV28 and TRBJ2-7; no definite D call. The CDR3 loop spans 11 amino acids. Per germline, CDR1 MDHEN and CDR2 SYDVKM. The CDR3 is CASSTRVSWHF. DNA of the CDR3: TGTGCCAGCAGTACCCGGGTGTCCTGGCACTTC.

The J gene is TRBJ2-7, the V gene TRBV7-8; TRBD1 is a possible D gene (5 bases). Trimming cost V 6 bases and J 2 bases, with 17 bases left between them. From germline, CDR1 is SGHVS and CDR2 FQNEAQ. The CDR3 sequence is 15 residues long. The CDR3 region has the DNA TGTGCCAGCAGTACCAGGGCCACCCTCACCTACGAGCAGTACTTC. Residues: CASSTRATLTYEQYF.

The chain recombines TRBV7-9 with TRBJ2-1, with D possibly TRBD1 on 6 matching bases. This CDR3 has 14 amino acids. Germline loops: CDR1 SEHNR, CDR2 FQNEAQ (reference sequence). The ends were cut back, 0 bases at V and 9 bases at J, with 12 bases in the middle. The chain's CDR3 is CASSLAGRDTEQFF. In DNA, the CDR3 is TGTGCCAGCAGCTTAGCCGGCCGGGACACTGAGCAGTTCTTC.

The chain joins TRBV13 to TRBJ2-7; D might be TRBD2 (7 bases). Trimming stripped 6 bases from V and 2 bases from J, with 17 bases between. Germline CDR1 is PRHDT and CDR2 is FYEKMQ (reference sequence). The CDR3 length is 15 residues. Here the CDR3 DNA reads TGTGCCAGCAGTCTACAGGGACTATTCGCCTACGAGCAGTACTTC. Its protein product is CASSLQGLFAYEQYF.

CDR3 sequence reads: CASSAIPGTAPSYEQYF. CDR3 DNA sequence: TGTGCCAGCAGCGCAATACCCGGGACAGCGCCCAGCTACGAGCAGTACTTC. This rearrangement joins TRBV5-5 to TRBJ2-7, with TRBD1 matching over 7 bases. The J segment lost 3 bases and the V segment lost 4 bases, leaving 16 bases of the junction unmatched. Per germline, CDR1 SGHKS and CDR2 YYEKEE (reference sequence). The CDR3 totals 17 residues.

This chain links TRBV19 with TRBJ2-3; D remains unclear. The V gene's germline CDR1 is LNHDA and CDR2 SQIVND (reference sequence). The V gene lost 4 bases and the J gene lost 8 bases, with 19 bases spanning the gap. CDR3 length: 15 residues. The CDR3 reads CASSTRLLGVVTQYF. Written as DNA, the CDR3 is TGTGCCAGTAGTACCCGTCTCCTTGGAGTAGTTACGCAGTATTTT.

The V gene is TRBV7-2, the J gene TRBJ2-7; D might be TRBD1 (8 bases). The CDR3 extends over 15 amino acids. Germline V lookup: CDR1 SGHTA, CDR2 FQGNSA. Trimming stripped 7 bases from V and 5 bases from J, with 21 bases between. DNA of the CDR3: TGTGCCAGCACCTCAGGGAGGACAGGGAGGGACGAGCAGTACTTC. As protein: CASTSGRTGRDEQYF.

This clone was found once. The gene calls are TRBV11-1 and TRBJ1-1; D remains unclear. In germline, CDR1 is SGHAT, CDR2 FQDESV (reference sequence). V was pared by 5 bases and J by 7 bases, with 11 bases between. This CDR3 contains 12 residues. As DNA, the CDR3 is TGTGCCAGCAGCCTCGAGGCGGTTGAAGCTTTCTTT. It codes for CASSLEAVEAFF.

The CDR3: CASSPYGIGERPQHF. CDR3 coding DNA: TGTGCCAGCAGCCCATACGGGATAGGGGAGAGGCCCCAGCATTTT. This chain joins TRBV7-2 and TRBJ1-5; TRBD1 might be the D (5 bases). Trimming shortened V by 5 bases and J by 9 bases, and 20 bases separated the two germline ends. Per germline, CDR1 SGHTA and CDR2 FQGNSA. The CDR3 has 15 amino acids.

The J gene is TRBJ1-3, the V gene TRBV9; D may be TRBD1 (5 bases). Looked up from germline, CDR1 is SGDLS and CDR2 is YYNGEE. The CDR3 sequence is 16 residues long. V lost 4 bases, J lost 3 bases, and 17 bases lay in between. CDR3 sequence reads: CASSPGAGYGGNTIYF. The CDR3 bases are TGTGCCAGCAGCCCCGGGGCAGGGTATGGTGGAAACACCATATATTTT.

This clone appeared once. The V and J genes are TRBV28 and TRBJ2-3; D is possibly TRBD1 (6 bases). Germline loops: CDR1 MDHEN, CDR2 SYDVKM. The CDR3 is 15 amino acids. Trimming removed 8 bases at V and 4 bases at J, with 19 bases between. The CDR3 protein is CASFNMRGKADTQYF. The CDR3 nucleotides are TGTGCCAGCTTCAACATGAGGGGGAAAGCAGATACGCAGTATTTT.

The chain combines TRBV7-8 with TRBJ2-6; 8 bases agree with TRBD1. This CDR3 region has 20 residues. Germline CDR1 and CDR2: SGHVS and FQNEAQ. J lost 0 bases, V lost 5 bases, and 15 bases had no gene match. The CDR3 bases are TGTGCCAGCAGCGCATACAGGTCGGGACAGGTGGCCTCTGGGGCCAACGTCCTGACTTTC. As protein: CASSAYRSGQVASGANVLTF.

This rearrangement joins TRBV14 to TRBJ2-7; D possibly corresponds to TRBD1 (5 bases). The length of the CDR3 is 15 residues. The V end lost 3 bases, the J end lost 2 bases, and 14 bases lay between the germline ends. The V gene's germline CDR1 is SGHDN and CDR2 FVKESK. This CDR3 is CASSHHRTPTYEQYF. In nucleotides, the CDR3 is TGTGCCAGCAGCCACCACAGGACGCCGACCTACGAGCAGTACTTC.

This chain connects TRBV28 to TRBJ1-1; D remains unclear. Germline assignment: CDR1 MDHEN and CDR2 SYDVKM. Between the trimmed V and J ends, which lost 8 bases and 1 base, there was a span of 11 bases. This CDR3 is 13 amino acids long. CDR3 region: CASLSRKNTEAFF. In DNA, the CDR3 is TGTGCCAGCCTTTCGAGGAAGAACACTGAAGCTTTCTTT.

The V gene is TRBV7-8, the J gene TRBJ2-7, with D perhaps TRBD2 (6 bases). The CDR3 totals 13 residues. V was cut by 6 bases and J by 3 bases, with 12 bases left in between. Per the germline V gene, CDR1 is SGHVS and CDR2 is FQNEAQ. CDR3 sequence: CASSRGLNYEQYF. CDR3 DNA sequence: TGTGCCAGCAGTCGTGGACTAAACTACGAGCAGTACTTC.

This clone has just one count. At one of its ends the junction is not consistent with the germline gene, which may arise from a read error. The chain uses TRBV7-7 and TRBJ2-5; 12 bases are shared with TRBD2. The CDR3 runs 15 residues. CDR1 is SSHAT and CDR2 is FNYEAQ in the germline V gene (reference sequence). The CDR3 spells CASSLLAGGGETQYF. The CDR3 bases are TGTGCTAGCAGCTTACTAGCGGGAGGCGGAGAGACCCAGTACTTC.

The chain combines TRBV29-1 with TRBJ2-2; 7 bases are a match to TRBD1. Losses at the gene ends were 5 bases for V and 1 base for J; bases not matched to a gene: 4. The CDR3 has 14 residues. Germline lookup yields CDR1 SQVTM and CDR2 ANQGSEA. Here the CDR3 DNA reads TGCAGCGTTCCGACAGGGATGAACACCGGGGAGCTGTTTTTT. Amino acids: CSVPTGMNTGELFF.

V gene TRBV29-1 combines with J gene TRBJ2-5; D might be TRBD1 (6 bases). The ends were cut back, 4 bases at V and 2 bases at J, with 14 bases in the middle. This CDR3 is built from 14 residues. Per germline, CDR1 SQVTM and CDR2 ANQGSEA. In nucleotides, the CDR3 is TGCAGCGTTGGACAGGTACCGGGGCAAGAGACCCAGTACTTC. Its protein is CSVGQVPGQETQYF.

The CDR3 reads CASSEDRGEQPQHF. CDR3 nucleotide sequence: TGTGCCAGCAGTGAAGACAGGGGGGAACAGCCCCAGCATTTT. The J gene is TRBJ1-5, the V gene TRBV2; 8 bases align to TRBD1. The V gene's germline CDR1 is SNHLY and CDR2 FYNNEI. CDR3 length: 14 amino acids. V trimming: 1 base; J trimming: 7 bases; junction bases outside the gene matches: 3.

This clone appeared once. This sequence joins TRBV6-5 and TRBJ2-5; D possibly corresponds to TRBD2 (6 bases). Germline assignment: CDR1 MNHEY and CDR2 SVGAGI. Trimming shortened V by 7 bases and J by 5 bases, and 17 bases separated the two germline ends. CDR3 length: 14 residues. The CDR3 DNA reads as TGTGCCAGCACCTCCCCGGGACTCCTGGAGACCCAGTACTTC. This gives the protein CASTSPGLLETQYF.

The count of this clone is one. The rearrangement uses TRBV5-1 and TRBJ1-1, with D tentatively TRBD1 (6 bases). The CDR3 has 12 amino acids. Germline V lookup: CDR1 SGHRS, CDR2 YFSETQ. Trimming removed 3 bases at V and 6 bases at J, with 9 bases between. CDR3 in DNA: TGCGCCAGCAGCTCGCCAGGGGCTGAAGCTTTCTTT. Translating it yields CASSSPGAEAFF.